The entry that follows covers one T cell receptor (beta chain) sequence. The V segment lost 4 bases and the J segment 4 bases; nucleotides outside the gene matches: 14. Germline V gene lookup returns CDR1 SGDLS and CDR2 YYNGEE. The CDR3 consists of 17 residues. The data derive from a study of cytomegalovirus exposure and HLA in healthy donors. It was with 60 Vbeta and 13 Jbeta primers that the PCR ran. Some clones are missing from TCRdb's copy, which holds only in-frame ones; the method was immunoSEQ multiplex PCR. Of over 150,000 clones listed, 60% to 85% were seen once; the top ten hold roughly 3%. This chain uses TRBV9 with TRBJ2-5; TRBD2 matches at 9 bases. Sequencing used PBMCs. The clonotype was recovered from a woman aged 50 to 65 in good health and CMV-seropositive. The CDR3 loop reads CASSLTGGAGGGETQYF. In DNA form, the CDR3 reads TGTGCCAGCAGCCTCACCGGGGGAGCGGGGGGAGGAGAGACCCAGTACTTC.